Presented here are 12 T cell receptor beta chains from one specimen sequenced in a study of T cells after posttransplantation cyclophosphamide (dated by TCRdb to between 2015 and 2016). The library was built by means of the immunoSEQ multiplex PCR assay. TCRdb limited this immuneACCESS table to in-frame rearrangements with V and J called. A share of clones is missing; checked studies link under half to unresolved V genes, and the rest is unexplained. The sample records about 53,000 clones, just over 85% of which are singletons. The top ten constitute roughly 2.8% of the sample. The sample comprised PBMCs. Receptors were obtained from a man aged 25-45 years with a blood cancer, CMV-positive, and with a related stem cell donor.

This rearrangement joins TRBV9 to TRBJ2-5, with 8 bases aligning to TRBD2. The V segment lost 3 bases and the J segment 5 bases; nucleotides outside the gene matches: 18. From germline, CDR1 is SGDLS and CDR2 YYNGEE. The CDR3 runs to 18 residues. The CDR3 bases are TGTGCCAGCAGCGCCCGAACGGAGCGGGAGTACGTCTTGGAGACCCAGTACTTC. This gives the protein CASSARTEREYVLETQYF.

The chain carries TRBV7-2 and TRBJ2-7; TRBD2 matches at 13 bases. CDR1 and CDR2 (germline): SGHTA, FQGNSA. The CDR3 runs 18 residues. Trimming at V came to 3 bases and at J to 6 bases, leaving 14 bases not matched to a gene. In DNA, the CDR3 is TGTGCCAGCAGCTTGGTAGGGTGGACTAGCGGGAGCATGAGCGAGCAGTACTTC. This translates into CASSLVGWTSGSMSEQYF.

A few counts support this clone. The CDR3 sequence: CSVGPRTSGSPEQYF. The CDR3, as DNA: TGCAGCGTTGGGCCGCGTACTAGCGGGAGTCCCGAGCAGTACTTC. The chain has TRBV29-1 and TRBJ2-7; TRBD2 agrees at 11 bases. Per germline, CDR1 SQVTM and CDR2 ANQGSEA. The length of the CDR3 is 15 residues. After removal of 4 bases from V and 6 bases from J, the junction contained 11 bases not matched to a gene.

This chain joins TRBV29-1 and TRBJ2-7, with TRBD2 as a possible D gene (5 bases). Germline assignment: CDR1 SQVTM and CDR2 ANQGSEA. Trimming removed 3 bases from V and 4 bases from J, with 13 bases in between. The length of the CDR3 is 13 residues. The CDR3 coding sequence is TGCAGCGTTGACGGGAACAGTCCATACGAGCAGTACTTC. This gives the protein CSVDGNSPYEQYF.

CDR3 residues: CASSLAVAGASDTQYF. The CDR3 bases are TGTGCCAGCAGCTTAGCGGTAGCGGGAGCGTCAGATACGCAGTATTTT. The chain employs TRBV7-2 and TRBJ2-3; 9 bases fit TRBD2. Per germline, CDR1 SGHTA and CDR2 FQGNSA. The CDR3 consists of 16 residues. The ends lost 0 bases at V and 4 bases at J; junction bases unmatched: 5.

The chain couples TRBV21-1 to TRBJ2-7; TRBD2 is taken as the D call from the table, unchecked against the DNA. TRBV21-1 is tagged as a pseudogene. This CDR3 comprises 15 residues. The CDR3 spells CASPRSGRADYEQYF. The CDR3 DNA reads TGTGCCAGCCCGAGGAGCGGGAGGGCCGACTACGAGCAGTACTTC.

This clone was counted once. The chain uses TRBV10-3 and TRBJ2-1, with a possible D match to TRBD1 (6 bases). The CDR3 is 16 amino acids. V lost 2 bases and J lost 0, with 11 bases in between. In germline, CDR1 is ENHRY, CDR2 SYGVKD. CDR3 coding DNA: TGTGCCATCAGTGAGCATACAGGGATCTCCTACAATGAGCAGTTCTTC. This gives the protein CAISEHTGISYNEQFF.

The chain recombines TRBV28 with TRBJ2-3; D possibly corresponds to TRBD1 (6 bases). Deletions cut 6 bases from V and 4 bases from J, with 20 bases between. Looked up from germline, CDR1 is MDHEN and CDR2 is SYDVKM. This CDR3 is 16 amino acids long. CDR3 coding DNA: TGTGCCAGCAGAGTACAGGGCCGGTTGGGCGCAGATACGCAGTATTTT. Protein product: CASRVQGRLGADTQYF.

V and J are TRBV13 and TRBJ2-7; D is perhaps TRBD2 (6 bases). V lost 3 bases to trimming and J lost 0 bases, with 15 bases between them. This CDR3 region has 16 residues. CDR1 and CDR2 (germline): PRHDT, FYEKMQ (reference sequence). The CDR3 DNA follows: TGTGCCAGCAGCTTGTGGGCGGAGGGAAGCTCCTACGAGCAGTACTTC. Protein sequence: CASSLWAEGSSYEQYF.

This clone was recorded only once. The gene calls are TRBV5-1 and TRBJ2-6, with D maybe TRBD1 (6 bases). The V end lost 2 bases, the J end lost 0 bases, and 18 bases lay between the germline ends. From germline, CDR1 is SGHRS and CDR2 YFSETQ. CDR3 length equals 19 residues. The CDR3 DNA reads as TGCGCCAGCAGCTTATTGACAGGCATGACTTACTCTGGGGCCAACGTCCTGACTTTC. It encodes CASSLLTGMTYSGANVLTF.

The rearrangement uses TRBV27 and TRBJ1-1; D not resolved. The length of the CDR3 is 14 residues. V was cut by 6 bases and J by 3 bases, with 14 bases left in between. Per the germline V gene, CDR1 is MNHEY and CDR2 is SMNVEV (reference sequence). CDR3 nucleotides: TGTGCCAGCAGACCATGGAAGCGGGACACTGAAGCTTTCTTT. Amino acid sequence: CASRPWKRDTEAFF.

J is TRBJ2-7 and V is TRBV5-1; D unclear. The germline CDR1 and CDR2 sequences are SGHRS and YFSETQ. This CDR3 has 14 amino acids. V lost 1 base and J 0 bases, leaving 8 bases between the germline ends. In DNA, the CDR3 is TGCGCCAGCAGCTTGAGGCGGAACTCCTACGAGCAGTACTTC. Translated, it gives CASSLRRNSYEQYF.